One T cell receptor beta chain is described in this entry. Its specificity is not known. There are 17 residues in the CDR3. Germline CDR1 is DFQATT and CDR2 is SNEGSKA (reference sequence). V was trimmed by 3 bases and J by 3 bases, leaving 24 bases between them. The data originate from a study of blood T cells in healthy people across ages. In the study overall: Template switching caught about one barcoded beta molecule for each two T cells. Whole-study findings and limits: Across the age range, TCR beta diversity per million T cells fell in a roughly linear way.

Combining a sample-barcoded 5' primer with a J-beta primer mix, a second PCR ran for roughly 7 to 11 cycles. One entry per CDR3 protein results from TCRdb running MiXCR on the 5' RACE reads. Counted here are fewer than 1 million distinct CDR3 sequences, around two fifths occurring once; the ten biggest clones make up under 20%. Every sample yielded at least 6.5 million isolated PBMCs. The rearrangement uses TRBV20-1 and TRBJ2-7; D may be TRBD2 (5 bases). Sequenced material: blood. The receptor was derived from a man between 60 and 70 years old in good health. CDR3 sequence (DNA): TGCAGTGCTAGTCCTCTCGCCCCCCGGGAAATTCTCTACGAGCAGTACTTC. It encodes CSASPLAPREILYEQYF.